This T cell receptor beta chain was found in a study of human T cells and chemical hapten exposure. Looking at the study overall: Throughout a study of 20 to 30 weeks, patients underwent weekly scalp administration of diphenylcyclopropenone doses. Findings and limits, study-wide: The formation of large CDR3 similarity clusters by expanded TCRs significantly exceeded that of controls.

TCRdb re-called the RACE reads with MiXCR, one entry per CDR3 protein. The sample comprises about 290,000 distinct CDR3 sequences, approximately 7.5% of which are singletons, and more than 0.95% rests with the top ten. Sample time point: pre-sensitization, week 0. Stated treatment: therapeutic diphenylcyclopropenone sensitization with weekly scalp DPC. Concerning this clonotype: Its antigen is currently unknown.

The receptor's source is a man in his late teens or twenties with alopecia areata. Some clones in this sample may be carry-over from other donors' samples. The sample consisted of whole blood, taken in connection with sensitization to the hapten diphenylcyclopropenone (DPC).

In DNA, the CDR3 is TGTGCCAGCAGCAGTGGTGGGTCCCCGAGCCTCCGGCGAGAGACCCAGTACTTC. This codes for CASSSGGSPSLRRETQYF. J is TRBJ2-5 and V is TRBV7-9; no clear D gene. Trimming pared 5 bases from V and 4 bases from J, leaving 26 bases between. Germline values: CDR1 SEHNR, CDR2 FQNEAQ (reference sequence). The CDR3 is made up of 18 amino acids.